The sequence of this TCR beta chain was determined in a study of T-cell reconstitution after alpha-beta-depleted transplantation in children (dated by TCRdb to 2015 to 2016). For the wider study: The study quantitatively tracked T-cell immune reconstitution after TCRalphabeta/CD19-depleted allogeneic hematopoietic cell transplantation in children using TCR repertoire profiling. Overall results and qualifications from the work: Hyperexpanded clone frequencies declined over subsequent months; after one year, T-cell counts and TCRbeta diversity were mostly attributed to newly produced T cells. Apparently early alphabetaT-cell count recovery about two months after transplant reportedly relied on only several hundred rapidly expanded clones derived from non-depleted graft cells. In some patients, high TCRbeta diversity at day 60 was attributed to recipient T cells and intrathymic progenitors that had survived conditioning.

The method behind the library was PCR. Sequencer: Illumina HiSeq 2500. To normalize quantification of the TCRbeta repertoire, the TCR libraries were built with molecular barcoding that relied on unique molecular identifiers. TCRdb reanalyzed the raw reads on its own, using fastp at Q25 for trimming and MiXCR for clone calling, and kept in-frame beta chains. Merged by CDR3 protein, the rows form single entries marked with the most common genes and DNA. Counted in this sample were about 200,000 distinct CDR3 sequences; roughly 18% of them appeared once. The top ten clonotypes cover roughly two fifths of the sample. This clonotype was counted between two and nine times. The antigen it binds to is not known. It has no much larger one-base neighbor in the sample; base qualities were not kept. Inclusive of the bounding cysteine and phenylalanine, the CDR3 is 14 residues long. Only the CDR3 region is kept as DNA, spanning 42 bases read in frame from base 1. CDR1 and CDR2 are drawn from the germline V gene: SGHTA, FQGNSA. Germline trimming amounts to 5 bases on V and 8 bases on J, with 7 as the count of junction bases outside the gene matches.

This sample's treatment or condition label indicates: allogeneic hematopoietic cell transplantation with graft depleted of TCRalphabeta T cells and CD19 B cells. Transplant recipients were children who received TCRalphabeta/CD19-depleted allogeneic hematopoietic cell grafts. The specimen was PBMCs, mostly from graft donor cells, collected 360 days after TCRalphabeta/CD19-depleted stem cell transplant. This chain is built from TRBV7-2 and TRBJ1-4; 8 nucleotides in the junction match TRBD1. The receptor was derived from a male patient aged 2-15 years who had a stem cell transplant for acute lymphoblastic leukemia, so the T cells may come from the graft donor. The CDR3 region: CASSPDRVNEKLFF. The DNA reads as follows: TGTGCCAGCAGCCCGGACAGGGTCAACGAAAAACTGTTTTTT. Here the CDR3 is joined to the reference TRBV7-2 and TRBJ1-4 genes, and the full variable domain is: GAGVSQSPSNKVTEKGKDVELRCDPISGHTALYWYRQSLGQGLEFLIYFQGNSAPDKSGLPSDRFSAERTGGSVSTLTIQRTQQEDSAVYLCASSPDRVNEKLFFGSGTQLSVL.